These T cell receptor beta chains were read from a single sample in a study of T-cell reconstitution after alpha-beta-depleted transplantation in children. TCRdb analysed the PCR reads with MiXCR anew, one entry per CDR3 protein. The top ten hold over 9.5% of the sample, which has roughly 300,000 distinct CDR3 sequences, approximately 9.6% seen once. The sample consisted of PBMCs from the stem cell graft donor, taken from the stem cell graft. Source of these receptors: a human donor who donated a stem cell graft to a child with SCID. Each CDR3 is given without its conserved first and last residue.

V gene	J gene	CDR3 protein
TRBV12-3/TRBV12-4	TRBJ2-5	ASSLGGVETQY
TRBV10-3	TRBJ1-4	AIGQPNEKLF
TRBV5-6	TRBJ2-1	ASSLGLANEQF
TRBV10-2	TRBJ2-3	ASSDGTGGTDTQY
TRBV20-1	TRBJ2-3	SERVADTQY
TRBV7-6	TRBJ2-2	ASSLEGSGGADTGELF
TRBV5-1	TRBJ2-1	ASESSGGAYNEQF
TRBV9	TRBJ1-2	ASSEGASGYT
TRBV20-1	TRBJ2-3	SATRGGDTQY
TRBV10-3	TRBJ2-3	AISEPGTSVTDTQY
TRBV12-3/TRBV12-4	TRBJ1-2	ASSETPSAGYT